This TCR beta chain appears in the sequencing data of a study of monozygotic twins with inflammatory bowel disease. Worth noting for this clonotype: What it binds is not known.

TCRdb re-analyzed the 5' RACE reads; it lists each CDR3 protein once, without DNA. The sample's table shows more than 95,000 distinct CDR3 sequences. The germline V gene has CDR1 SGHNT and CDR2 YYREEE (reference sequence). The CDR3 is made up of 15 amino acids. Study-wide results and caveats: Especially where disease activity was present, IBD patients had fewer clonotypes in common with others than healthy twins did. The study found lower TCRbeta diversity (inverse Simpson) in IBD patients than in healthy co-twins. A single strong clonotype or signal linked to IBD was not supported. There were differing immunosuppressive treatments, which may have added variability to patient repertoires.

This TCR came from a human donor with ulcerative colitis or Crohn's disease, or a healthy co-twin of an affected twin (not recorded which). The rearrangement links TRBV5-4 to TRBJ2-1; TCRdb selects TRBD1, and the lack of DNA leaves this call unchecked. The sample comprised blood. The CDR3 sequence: CASSLPGSSYNEQFF.